The 26 T cell receptor beta chains below come from one sample, sequenced in a study of T cells expressing NK-cell markers (dated by TCRdb to 2020 to 2021). The receptor library was made with 5' RACE. Sequencing used an Illumina HiSeq 2000. TCRdb reanalyzed the reads, keeping one entry per CDR3 protein sequence and omitting DNA. The sample's table covers under 600,000 distinct CDR3 sequences. More than 1.4% of the sample is held by the ten biggest clonotypes. Sequenced input: blood T cells: a sorted CD56 or NKG2C T cell subset, CD4+ or CD8+ T cells, or bulk PBMC T cells (not recorded which). The receptors come from a woman aged 45-59 years in good health. Donor details come from another sample of the same person, matched by shared clones.

The chain recombines TRBV30 with TRBJ2-1; the TCRdb call, TRBD1, lacks DNA for checking. The germline CDR1 and CDR2 sequences are GTSNPN and SVGIG (reference sequence). The CDR3 runs 16 residues. CDR3 region: CAWSATGLSSYNEQFF.

The chain carries TRBV3-1 and TRBJ1-6. This CDR3 region has 16 residues. Germline CDR1 LGHDT, CDR2 YNNKEL (reference sequence). The chain's CDR3 is CASSEIHGRPNSPLHF.

The chain has TRBV12-3 or TRBV12-4 and TRBJ1-6; TCRdb returns TRBD1, unconfirmable since there is no DNA. CDR3 length: 14 amino acids. This chain's CDR3 is CASSLNGGNSPLHF.

The chain employs TRBV30 and TRBJ1-2; TCRdb designates TRBD1, a call that cannot be tested without DNA. Germline assignment: CDR1 GTSNPN and CDR2 SVGIG (reference sequence). The length of the CDR3 is 11 residues. The CDR3 spells CAWRGQGSYTF.

The CDR3 region is CASSPGQWRPEAFF. This chain connects TRBV5-5 to TRBJ1-1; TCRdb calls TRBD1, which cannot be checked without DNA. Germline lookup yields CDR1 SGHKS and CDR2 YYEKEE (reference sequence). The CDR3 loop spans 14 amino acids.

The genes are TRBV6-1 and TRBJ2-3; TCRdb calls TRBD1, which cannot be checked without DNA. Germline lookup yields CDR1 MNHNS and CDR2 SASEGT. The CDR3 is made up of 15 amino acids. This CDR3 is CASSKQGSRADTQYF.

The rearrangement uses TRBV3-1 and TRBJ2-1; without DNA, the TCRdb call of TRBD1 cannot be checked. This CDR3 comprises 14 residues. Germline CDR1 and CDR2: LGHDT and YNNKEL (reference sequence). The CDR3 loop is CASSQEGGGGEQFF.

The chain is built from TRBV7-6 and TRBJ2-7; without DNA, the TCRdb call of TRBD2 cannot be checked. The germline CDR1 and CDR2 sequences are SGHVS and FNYEAQ. CDR3 size: 14 residues. The CDR3 protein is CASSLGGRGDEQYF.

The chain is built from TRBV15 and TRBJ1-5; the D call from TCRdb, TRBD1, cannot be confirmed without DNA. Germline assignment: CDR1 LNHNV and CDR2 YYDKDF (reference sequence). The length of the CDR3 is 16 residues. The CDR3 spells CATSRDLPRGTQPQHF.

This chain links TRBV7-6 with TRBJ2-3; absent DNA, TCRdb's TRBD2 call cannot be checked. CDR3 length: 15 residues. Per germline, CDR1 SGHVS and CDR2 FNYEAQ. CDR3 loop: CASSSGGGVDATQYF.

The V call is TRBV5-1, the J call TRBJ1-1. The CDR3 runs to 13 residues. Germline CDR1 and CDR2: SGHRS and YFSETQ. The CDR3 sequence: CASSLAGGVEAFF.

The chain recombines TRBV5-1 with TRBJ2-2; TCRdb proposes TRBD1, but this gene call is untestable without DNA. This CDR3 contains 16 residues. Germline assignment: CDR1 SGHRS and CDR2 YFSETQ. Here the CDR3 reads CASSFVGTGNTGELFF.

The rearrangement links TRBV6-5 to TRBJ2-5; TCRdb's D call, TRBD1, is unchecked because there is no DNA. The CDR3 contains 13 residues. Germline V gene sequence: CDR1 MNHEY, CDR2 SVGAGI. CDR3 region: CASSTGGQETQYF.

The genes are TRBV18 and TRBJ1-4. In germline, CDR1 is KGHSH, CDR2 LQKENI. The CDR3 runs to 16 residues. The CDR3 here is CASSSLLTGSNEKLFF.

The CDR3 loop reads CASSLAGYGTQYF. The chain recombines TRBV7-2 with TRBJ2-5. Germline-derived CDR1 and CDR2 are SGHTA and FQGNSA. This CDR3 contains 13 residues.

The CDR3 here is CASSQVSIRINTGELFF. The chain carries TRBV4-2 and TRBJ2-2. This CDR3 spans 17 amino acids. Germline loops: CDR1 LGHNA, CDR2 YNFKEQ.

Here the CDR3 reads CASSPKQAGDYTF. This sequence joins TRBV18 and TRBJ1-2. The CDR3 consists of 13 residues. The germline gives CDR1 KGHSH, CDR2 LQKENI.

The V and J genes are TRBV12-3 or TRBV12-4 and TRBJ2-7; the TCRdb call, TRBD1, lacks DNA for checking. This CDR3 comprises 15 residues. The chain's CDR3 is CASSQNRGQVNEQYF.

This chain uses TRBV20-1 with TRBJ2-1; the TCRdb call, TRBD2, lacks DNA for checking. Germline V lookup: CDR1 DFQATT, CDR2 SNEGSKA (reference sequence). The CDR3 consists of 18 residues. The CDR3 region is CSARRRTSGSSLYNEQFF.

V and J are TRBV10-2 and TRBJ2-1; with no DNA, the TCRdb D assignment of TRBD1 cannot be verified. This CDR3 is built from 16 residues. Per the germline V gene, CDR1 is WSHSY and CDR2 is SAAADI. CDR3 in amino acids: CASKGLGIQGLNEQFF.

The J gene is TRBJ1-1, the V gene TRBV27; the D call from TCRdb, TRBD1, cannot be confirmed without DNA. CDR1 is MNHEY, CDR2 SMNVEV, per germline (reference sequence). The CDR3 is 13 amino acids. CDR3: CASSTNRYTEAFF.

V is TRBV10-2 and J is TRBJ2-1. The CDR3 has 12 amino acids. The germline V gene encodes CDR1 WSHSY and CDR2 SAAADI. The CDR3 here is CASTDWYNEQFF.

The rearrangement joins TRBV5-1 to TRBJ2-1; TCRdb indicates TRBD1, and absent DNA this call remains unverified. CDR3 length equals 17 residues. CDR1 is SGHRS and CDR2 is YFSETQ in the germline V gene. Here the CDR3 reads CASSLGSAGHLYNEQFF.

The chain links TRBV5-1 to TRBJ2-2. The CDR3 contains 15 residues. CDR1 is SGHRS, CDR2 YFSETQ, per germline. Here the CDR3 reads CASSPQEGDTGELFF.

This chain uses TRBV10-3 with TRBJ1-3. Germline V gene data show CDR1 as ENHRY and CDR2 as SYGVKD. The CDR3 loop spans 13 amino acids. CDR3 region: CAISDDGGNTIYF.

The rearrangement uses TRBV4-2 and TRBJ2-3; checking the TCRdb D call of TRBD2 is not possible without DNA. The CDR3 is 18 amino acids. CDR1 and CDR2 (germline): LGHNA, YNFKEQ. The CDR3 sequence: CASSPTWTSGSRADTQYF.